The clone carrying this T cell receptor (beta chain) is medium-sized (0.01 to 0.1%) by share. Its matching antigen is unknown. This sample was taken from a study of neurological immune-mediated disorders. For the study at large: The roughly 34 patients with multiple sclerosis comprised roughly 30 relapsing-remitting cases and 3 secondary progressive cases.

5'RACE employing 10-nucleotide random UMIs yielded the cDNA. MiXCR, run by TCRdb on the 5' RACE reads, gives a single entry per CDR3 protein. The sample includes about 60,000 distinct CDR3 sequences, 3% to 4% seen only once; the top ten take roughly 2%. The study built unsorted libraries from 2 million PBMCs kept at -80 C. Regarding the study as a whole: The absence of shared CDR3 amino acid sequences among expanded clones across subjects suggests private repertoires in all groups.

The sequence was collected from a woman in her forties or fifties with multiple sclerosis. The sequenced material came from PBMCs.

The CDR3 DNA follows: TGCAGTGCTAGAGATATCGACAGTTACACCTTC. It specifies CSARDIDSYTF. The chain has TRBV20-1 and TRBJ1-2; TRBD1 is a possible D gene (5 bases). Germline V gene data show CDR1 as DFQATT and CDR2 as SNEGSKA (reference sequence). Trimming shortened V by 0 bases and J by 11 bases, and 10 bases separated the two germline ends. The length of the CDR3 is 11 residues.